These 10 T cell receptor beta chains were sequenced from one sample in a study of T cells in Graves' hyperthyroidism and ophthalmopathy. Researchers took RNA transcripts and amplified the TCR beta CDR3 regions from them. Primed by the HTBI set, a first-round RT-PCR was run on the TCR CDR3. TCRdb reprocessed the multiplex PCR reads via MiXCR and lists one record per CDR3 protein. Among about 210,000 distinct CDR3 sequences listed, 15% to 20% were seen once. The sample comprised blood. The origin of the receptors is a man between 50 and 59 years old with Graves' hyperthyroidism.

This clonotype was picked up many times. The V call is TRBV3-1, the J call TRBJ2-3; unclear D gene. Germline loops: CDR1 LGHDT, CDR2 YNNKEL (reference sequence). Trimming cost V 2 bases and J 6 bases, with 6 bases left between them. The length of the CDR3 is 12 residues. CDR3 residues: CASSQSPDTQYF. CDR3 nucleotides: TGTGCCAGCAGCCAAAGTCCCGATACGCAGTATTTT.

V gene TRBV28 combines with J gene TRBJ2-2; TRBD1 might be the D (5 bases). CDR1 and CDR2 (germline): MDHEN, SYDVKM. V was cut by 8 bases and J by 6 bases, with 13 bases left in between. This CDR3 has 13 amino acids. The CDR3 DNA sequence: TGTGCCAGCCATCCGCAGGGTTCCGGGGAGCTGTTTTTT. Translated: CASHPQGSGELFF.

This chain links TRBV28 with TRBJ1-1, with a tentative D call TRBD1 (5 bases). Germline V CDR1 and CDR2: MDHEN, SYDVKM. Trimming removed 6 bases from V and 4 bases from J, with 9 bases in between. The CDR3 is 12 residues long. The CDR3 nucleotides are TGTGCCAGCAGGGGGCCCAGCACTGAAGCTTTCTTT. This sequence encodes CASRGPSTEAFF.

This clonotype has ten or more counts. The J gene is TRBJ1-1, the V gene TRBV7-9; D ambiguous. The CDR3 is made up of 13 amino acids. V lost 0 bases and J lost 11, with 13 bases in between. Looked up from germline, CDR1 is SEHNR and CDR2 is FQNEAQ (reference sequence). CDR3 nucleotide sequence: TGTGCCAGCAGCTTAGCTGGCCAGAGCTGGGCTTTCTTT. As protein: CASSLAGQSWAFF.

The chain recombines TRBV10-2 with TRBJ2-7; TRBD1 or TRBD2 may be the D gene (5 bases each). The V gene's germline CDR1 is WSHSY and CDR2 SAAADI. The CDR3 covers 14 residues. V was pared by 6 bases and J by 3 bases, with 15 bases between. CDR3 nucleotide sequence: TGCGCCAGCAGGCGCCCCGGGGCGAACTACGAGCAGTACTTC. Its translation is CASRRPGANYEQYF.

This clonotype was observed at least ten times. The rearrangement uses TRBV28 and TRBJ2-1; 9 bases match TRBD2. Germline V CDR1 and CDR2: MDHEN, SYDVKM. The CDR3 has 19 residues. Trimming removed 5 bases from V and 4 bases from J; junction bases left unmatched: 18. The CDR3 DNA follows: TGTGCCAGCAGTCCTCTCTTCTCAGATAGCGGGAGTAATTACAATGAGCAGTTCTTC. Encoded protein: CASSPLFSDSGSNYNEQFF.

Many counts were recorded for this clonotype. This rearrangement joins TRBV10-3 to TRBJ2-3, with TRBD2 identical over 8 bases. V gave up 7 bases and J gave up 2 bases; unmatched junction bases: 5. The CDR3 sequence is 14 residues long. Looked up from germline, CDR1 is ENHRY and CDR2 is SYGVKD. In DNA form, the CDR3 reads TGTGCCATCACTCCGACTAGCGTCACAGATACGCAGTATTTT. This codes for CAITPTSVTDTQYF.

This clonotype occurred many times. V is TRBV2 and J is TRBJ2-1, with a tentative D call TRBD2 (6 bases). This CDR3 is built from 14 residues. Trimming stripped 6 bases from V and 5 bases from J, with 14 bases between. The germline gives CDR1 SNHLY, CDR2 FYNNEI. The CDR3 is CASRVRLGNNEQFF. Here the CDR3 DNA reads TGTGCCAGCAGGGTCAGACTAGGTAACAATGAGCAGTTCTTC.

This clonotype came up a few times. The chain recombines TRBV20-1 with TRBJ1-4; 8 bases align to TRBD1. The CDR3 totals 12 residues. From germline, CDR1 is DFQATT and CDR2 SNEGSKA (reference sequence). The CDR3 nucleotides read TGCAGGGCACAGGGGGGTAATGAAAAACTGTTTTTT. This gives the protein CRAQGGNEKLFF.

This clonotype was found many times. The chain links TRBV28 to TRBJ1-5, with 9 bases lining up with TRBD1. The CDR3 sequence is 17 residues long. V was pared by 2 bases and J by 0 bases, with 5 bases of the junction left unmatched. The germline V gene has CDR1 MDHEN and CDR2 SYDVKM. CDR3 DNA sequence: TGTGCCAGCAGTTTAGCCGGGACAGGGAATAGCAATCAGCCCCAGCATTTT. It yields the protein CASSLAGTGNSNQPQHF.